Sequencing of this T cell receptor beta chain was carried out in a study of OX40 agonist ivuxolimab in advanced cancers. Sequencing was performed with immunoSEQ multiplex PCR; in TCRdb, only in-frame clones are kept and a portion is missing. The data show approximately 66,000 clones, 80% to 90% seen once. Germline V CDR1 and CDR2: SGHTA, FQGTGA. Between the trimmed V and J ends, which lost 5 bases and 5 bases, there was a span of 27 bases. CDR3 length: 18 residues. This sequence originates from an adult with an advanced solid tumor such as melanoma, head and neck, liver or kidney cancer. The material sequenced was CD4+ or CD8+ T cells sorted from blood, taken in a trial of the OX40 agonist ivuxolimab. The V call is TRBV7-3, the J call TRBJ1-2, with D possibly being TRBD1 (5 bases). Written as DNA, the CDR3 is TGTGCCAGCAGCCCTTGGGGCCCGGGCAGGGATCCCGGGTATGGCTACACCTTC. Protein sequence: CASSPWGPGRDPGYGYTF.